This T cell receptor (beta chain) was recovered during a study of technical replicates of blood from several donors. Assay used: immunoSEQ multiplex PCR; TCRdb lists only in-frame clones, some missing. The sample lists roughly 76,000 clones, more than 85% occurring once. The clonotype comes from a human donor in good health. Some clones in this sample may be carry-over from other donors' samples. The source material was T cells isolated from PBMCs.

DNA for the CDR3: TGTGCCAGCAGGGCGGGGGCCAGCGCGAACACCGGGGAGCTGTTTTTT. Protein product: CASRAGASANTGELFF. The V and J genes are TRBV5-5 and TRBJ2-2, with a possible D match to TRBD2 (7 bases). The CDR3 is 16 amino acids. The germline gives CDR1 SGHKS, CDR2 YYEKEE (reference sequence). Trimming took 5 bases from V and 0 from J, leaving 14 bases between them. Drawing the rest from reference TRBV5-5 and TRBJ2-2, the complete variable domain is DAGVTQSPTHLIKTRGQQVTLRCSPISGHKSVSWYQQVLGQGPQFIFQYYEKEERGRGNFPDRFSARQFPNYSSELNVNALLLGDSALYLCASRAGASANTGELFFGEGSRLTVL.